The 32 T cell receptor beta chains reported below all come from one sample, sequenced in a study of T cells in tuberculosis. Assay used: immunoSEQ multiplex PCR; TCRdb lists only in-frame clones, some missing. The sample has about 33,000 clones, 85% to 95% seen once; the top ten hold around 7.7%. The sample taken for sequencing was PBMCs. The receptor set was obtained from a donor between 10 and 29 years old with latent tuberculosis or without tuberculosis infection. Some clones in this sample may be carry-over from other donors' samples.

The genes are TRBV10-3 and TRBJ1-1; 11 bases map to TRBD1. This CDR3 has 15 residues. CDR1 is ENHRY and CDR2 is SYGVKD in the germline V gene. V was clipped by 11 bases and J by 1 base; unmatched bases: 9. CDR3 amino acids: CAVWTGGGGNTEAFF. The CDR3 DNA reads as TGTGCCGTGTGGACAGGGGGCGGCGGGAACACTGAAGCTTTCTTT.

The count of this clone is one. V gene TRBV14 combines with J gene TRBJ1-3, with D possibly TRBD1 on 6 matching bases. This CDR3 is 14 amino acids long. Germline assignment: CDR1 SGHDN and CDR2 FVKESK. V dropped 5 bases and J dropped 0 bases, with 8 bases sitting between them. The CDR3 protein is CASSGQSSGNTIYF. CDR3 in DNA: TGTGCCAGCAGCGGACAGAGCTCTGGAAACACCATATATTTT.

V gene TRBV6-1 combines with J gene TRBJ1-1; possible D gene TRBD1, 5 bases. Per the germline V gene, CDR1 is MNHNS and CDR2 is SASEGT. V lost 7 bases, J lost 6 bases, and 9 bases lay in between. This CDR3 region has 11 residues. The CDR3 DNA reads as TGTGCCAGCACCAGGGCCCCTGAAGCTTTCTTT. Residues: CASTRAPEAFF.

V is TRBV30 and J is TRBJ1-1, with TRBD1 as a possible D gene (5 bases). The CDR3 loop spans 12 amino acids. The germline V gene has CDR1 GTSNPN and CDR2 SVGIG (reference sequence). Trimming cost V 5 bases and J 1 base, with 8 bases left between them. The CDR3 region has the DNA TGTGCCTGGCTTAGGGGGAACACTGAAGCTTTCTTT. It specifies CAWLRGNTEAFF. Full variable domain (missing parts from reference TRBV30 and TRBJ1-1): SQTIHQWPATLVQPVGSPLSLECTVEGTSNPNLYWYRQAAGRGLQLLFYSVGIGQISSEVPQNLSASRPQDRQFILSSKKLLLSDSGFYLCAWLRGNTEAFFGQGTRLTVV.

The chain couples TRBV27 to TRBJ2-7, with 9 bases lining up with TRBD1. After removal of 4 bases from V and 4 bases from J, the junction contained 11 bases not matched to a gene. Germline V gives CDR1 MNHEY, CDR2 SMNVEV (reference sequence). The CDR3 spans 16 residues. The CDR3 DNA reads as TGTGCCAGCAGTTACACGCCGGGACAGGGATTTTACGAGCAGTACTTC. It specifies CASSYTPGQGFYEQYF.

The chain employs TRBV19 and TRBJ2-1; TRBD2 might be the D (6 bases). Germline assignment: CDR1 LNHDA and CDR2 SQIVND (reference sequence). Trimming pared 3 bases from V and 8 bases from J, leaving 20 bases between. The CDR3 is made up of 16 amino acids. CDR3 DNA: TGTGCCAGTAGTATGGGACTCAGATTTAGTAACCATGAGCAGTTCTTC. Translation gives CASSMGLRFSNHEQFF.

The chain combines TRBV2 with TRBJ2-1; D is undetermined. The CDR3 length is 11 residues. The germline V gene encodes CDR1 SNHLY and CDR2 FYNNEI. Trimming stripped 8 bases from V and 6 bases from J, with 8 bases between. For the CDR3, the DNA is TGTGCCAGCCAACGAGGCAATGAGCAGTTCTTC. As protein: CASQRGNEQFF.

This rearrangement joins TRBV28 to TRBJ2-7, with D possibly TRBD1 on 8 matching bases. V lost 8 bases to trimming and J lost 3 bases, with 17 bases between them. The germline gives CDR1 MDHEN, CDR2 SYDVKM. This CDR3 has 14 residues. DNA of the CDR3: TGTGCCAGCGCCGACGGGGGGACAGGCTACGAGCAGTACTTC. Translation: CASADGGTGYEQYF.

V gene TRBV7-9 combines with J gene TRBJ2-7; D might be TRBD2 (6 bases). Germline assignment: CDR1 SEHNR and CDR2 FQNEAQ (reference sequence). The V and J ends lost 0 bases and 6 bases respectively, with 12 bases between them. The CDR3 contains 14 residues. In nucleotides, the CDR3 is TGTGCCAGCAGCTTAGCGGTTGGAGCGGGCGAGCAGTACTTC. It is translated as CASSLAVGAGEQYF.

The rearrangement joins TRBV19 to TRBJ2-3; TRBD2 might be the D (6 bases). Germline V gene lookup returns CDR1 LNHDA and CDR2 SQIVND (reference sequence). V was trimmed by 3 bases and J by 2 bases, leaving 12 bases between them. This CDR3 region has 15 residues. CDR3 nucleotide sequence: TGTGCCAGTAGTATCGGGACTTATAACACAGATACGCAGTATTTT. It codes for CASSIGTYNTDTQYF.

CDR3 region: CASSVNRGIFGYTF. CDR3 bases: TGTGCCAGCAGCGTAAACAGGGGAATATTTGGCTACACCTTC. This chain links TRBV9 with TRBJ1-2, with 7 bases that match TRBD1. The CDR3 consists of 14 residues. CDR1 is SGDLS, CDR2 YYNGEE, per germline. V was pared by 1 base and J by 7 bases, with 7 bases of the junction left unmatched.

The chain carries TRBV4-1 and TRBJ2-7, with 7 bases that match TRBD2. This CDR3 is 14 amino acids long. The germline gives CDR1 MGHRA, CDR2 YSYEKL. Unmatched junction bases numbered 8, after V lost 6 bases and J lost 3 bases. Here the CDR3 reads CASSLSREGYEQYF. Written as DNA, the CDR3 is TGCGCCAGCAGTTTGAGTAGGGAGGGCTACGAGCAGTACTTC.

The J gene is TRBJ1-5, the V gene TRBV6-5, with 8 positions matching TRBD1. The CDR3 loop spans 15 amino acids. Germline V lookup: CDR1 MNHEY, CDR2 SVGAGI. The junction had 4 bases not matched to a gene; V was cut back by 6 bases and J by 0 bases. CDR3 bases: TGTGCCAGCAGGCCGACAGGGGATAGCAATCAGCCCCAGCATTTT. It encodes CASRPTGDSNQPQHF.

The chain combines TRBV6-1 with TRBJ2-3, with D unresolved. Per the germline V gene, CDR1 is MNHNS and CDR2 is SASEGT. The length of the CDR3 is 14 residues. Deletions cut 7 bases from V and 7 bases from J, with 18 bases between. CDR3 nucleotide sequence: TGTGCCAGCACCCTGCCCGGAGCCCCCTATACGCAGTATTTT. Translated: CASTLPGAPYTQYF.

In this sample, this clone turned up a few times. V and J are TRBV6-5 and TRBJ2-1; TRBD2 matches 13 bases. The CDR3 covers 15 residues. V was clipped by 6 bases and J by 7 bases; unmatched bases: 6. Germline CDR1 is MNHEY and CDR2 is SVGAGI. The CDR3 here is CASRLAGGGWNEQFF. The CDR3 region has the DNA TGTGCCAGCAGACTAGCGGGAGGGGGGTGGAATGAGCAGTTCTTC.

The chain is built from TRBV5-8 and TRBJ1-3; 7 nucleotides agree with TRBD1. Looked up from germline, CDR1 is SGHTS and CDR2 is YDEGEE. The V and J ends lost 1 base and 0 bases, in that order; junction bases with no gene match: 1. CDR3 length: 15 amino acids. The CDR3 reads CASSLRDSSGNTIYF. The CDR3 DNA reads TGTGCCAGCAGCTTGAGGGACAGCTCTGGAAACACCATATATTTT.

This rearrangement joins TRBV5-1 to TRBJ1-6, with 7 bases that match TRBD1. V lost 4 bases to trimming and J lost 6 bases; unmatched junction nucleotides: 10. The germline V gene encodes CDR1 SGHRS and CDR2 YFSETQ. The CDR3 covers 16 residues. The CDR3 DNA reads TGCGCCAGCAGCCCGACAGGGAACTATGGTAATTCACCCCTCCACTTT. Translation: CASSPTGNYGNSPLHF.

The DNA for the CDR3 is TGTGCCAGCAGTTCCAGACCGGGACAGGGCACGTTCGGGGCCCAGCATTTT. Residues: CASSSRPGQGTFGAQHF. The J gene is TRBJ1-5, the V gene TRBV28; 9 positions agree with TRBD1. The CDR3 loop spans 17 amino acids. The trim removed 4 bases at V and 11 bases at J, leaving 18 bases unmatched. Germline values: CDR1 MDHEN, CDR2 SYDVKM.

V and J are TRBV27 and TRBJ1-4, with TRBD1 identical over 7 bases. This CDR3 region has 15 residues. Losses at the gene ends were 4 bases for V and 3 bases for J; bases not matched to a gene: 5. Germline V gene data show CDR1 as MNHEY and CDR2 as SMNVEV (reference sequence). The CDR3 coding sequence is TGTGCCAGCAGTTCTTTCGGGACAGCTAATGAAAAACTGTTTTTT. Encoded protein: CASSSFGTANEKLFF.

V usage is TRBV2 and J usage is TRBJ1-1; D not resolved. V dropped 6 bases and J dropped 0 bases, with 11 bases sitting between them. The CDR3 loop spans 14 amino acids. The germline gives CDR1 SNHLY, CDR2 FYNNEI. Here the CDR3 reads CASSPDILNTEAFF. As DNA, the CDR3 is TGTGCCAGCAGCCCAGACATCCTGAACACTGAAGCTTTCTTT.

The chain recombines TRBV5-6 with TRBJ1-3, with D hard to call. The CDR3 spans 17 residues. The germline V gene has CDR1 SGHDT and CDR2 YYEEEE. Between the trimmed V and J ends, which lost 3 bases and 0 bases, there was a span of 16 bases. CDR3 DNA sequence: TGTGCCAGCAGCTCCGACCGGAGCGGTTACTCTGGAAACACCATATATTTT. Encoded protein: CASSSDRSGYSGNTIYF.

V is TRBV25-1 and J is TRBJ1-2; TRBD1 matches at 9 bases. CDR3 length: 14 residues. Trimming took 6 bases from V and 6 from J; bases not matched to a gene: 8. Germline CDR1 MGHDK, CDR2 SYGVNS. The CDR3 region is CASSLTGGADGYTF. CDR3 DNA sequence: TGTGCCAGCAGCCTAACAGGGGGCGCGGATGGCTACACCTTC.

The chain is built from TRBV15 and TRBJ2-7; 7 nucleotides align to TRBD2. The CDR3 totals 16 residues. V gave up 1 base and J gave up 0 bases; unmatched junction bases: 6. CDR1 and CDR2 from the germline V gene are LNHNV and YYDKDF (reference sequence). CDR3 sequence (DNA): TGTGCCACCAGCAGAGGGGGCGGGGGTGACTCCTACGAGCAGTACTTC. It is translated as CATSRGGGGDSYEQYF.

The chain uses TRBV2 and TRBJ2-5; possible D gene TRBD2, 5 bases. The ends were cut back, 3 bases at V and 5 bases at J, with 16 bases in the middle. Germline lookup yields CDR1 SNHLY and CDR2 FYNNEI. CDR3 length: 15 amino acids. CDR3: CASSEGVGSEETQYF. CDR3 bases: TGTGCCAGCAGTGAGGGAGTGGGATCTGAGGAGACCCAGTACTTC.

The rearrangement uses TRBV5-6 and TRBJ1-6; D is undetermined. The V end was cut by 0 bases, the J end by 10 bases, with 14 bases between. CDR3 length: 15 amino acids. Per the germline V gene, CDR1 is SGHDT and CDR2 is YYEEEE. The CDR3 coding sequence is TGTGCCAGCAGCTTGGGACGTCTATCGGGGTCACCCCTCCACTTT. It encodes CASSLGRLSGSPLHF.

This clone was seen more than once but under ten times. The V gene is TRBV28, the J gene TRBJ2-7; the match to TRBD1 covers 7 bases. Germline V gives CDR1 MDHEN, CDR2 SYDVKM. V lost 4 bases, J lost 4 bases, and 4 bases stayed unmatched. CDR3 length: 13 residues. DNA for the CDR3: TGTGCCAGCAGTTCGACAGGGAGATACGAGCAGTACTTC. This codes for CASSSTGRYEQYF.

The CDR3 loop is CASTLQGAVGTEAFF. In nucleotides, the CDR3 is TGTGCCAGCACCCTACAGGGGGCGGTTGGCACTGAAGCTTTCTTT. The chain is built from TRBV6-1 and TRBJ1-1, with TRBD1 matching over 9 bases. The J segment lost 4 bases and the V segment lost 7 bases, leaving 10 bases of the junction unmatched. Germline V gene lookup returns CDR1 MNHNS and CDR2 SASEGT. There are 15 residues in the CDR3.

V gene TRBV27 combines with J gene TRBJ2-7; no reliable D call. The V gene's germline CDR1 is MNHEY and CDR2 SMNVEV (reference sequence). This CDR3 contains 13 residues. V was trimmed by 6 bases and J by 6 bases, leaving 15 bases between them. The CDR3 loop is CASSPRVIAEQYF. The CDR3 region has the DNA TGTGCCAGCAGCCCACGGGTGATTGCCGAGCAGTACTTC.

The rearrangement uses TRBV6-6 and TRBJ2-6, with 7 nucleotides matching TRBD2. The CDR3 is 15 residues long. Trimming removed 4 bases from V and 2 bases from J; junction bases left unmatched: 2. CDR1 and CDR2 from the germline V gene are MNHNY and SVGAGI (reference sequence). The CDR3 DNA is TGTGCCAGCAGTTTCGGGGGGACTGGGGCCAACGTCCTGACTTTC. It encodes CASSFGGTGANVLTF.

Regarding this clone: This may be a read error: a much more frequent sequence differs by one nucleotide. This chain links TRBV6-6 with TRBJ1-1, with D perhaps TRBD1 (5 bases). The CDR3 runs 14 residues. The germline CDR1 and CDR2 sequences are MNHNY and SVGAGI (reference sequence). The CDR3 region is CAIQGQGMNAEAFF. CDR3 in DNA: TGTGCCATCCAGGGTCAGGGAATGAACGCTGAAGCTTTCTTT.

The CDR3 DNA reads as TGTGCCAGCAGTTACTCGTGGACAGGGGCCTATGGCTACACCTTC. It encodes CASSYSWTGAYGYTF. The chain has TRBV6-5 and TRBJ1-2; 9 positions match TRBD1. The trim removed 0 bases at V and 4 bases at J, leaving 3 bases unmatched. The CDR3 contains 15 residues. CDR1 and CDR2 (germline): MNHEY, SVGAGI.

CDR3 sequence (DNA): TGTGCCAGCAGTCCCCCAGGCTCCTACGAGCAGTACTTC. Encoded protein: CASSPPGSYEQYF. The J gene is TRBJ2-7, the V gene TRBV27, with D uncertain. This CDR3 is 13 amino acids long. Germline V gene sequence: CDR1 MNHEY, CDR2 SMNVEV (reference sequence). V gave up 5 bases and J gave up 0 bases, with 8 bases separating them.